What follows are 5 T cell receptor beta chains derived from one specimen sequenced in a study of OX40 agonist ivuxolimab in advanced cancers. The data were produced by immunoSEQ multiplex PCR, yet TCRdb's version contains in-frame clones alone and is incomplete. Of fewer than 90,000 clones in the sample, around 90% were seen once. This sample comprised CD4+ or CD8+ T cells sorted from blood, obtained in a trial of the OX40 agonist ivuxolimab. These receptor sequences come from an adult with an advanced solid tumor such as melanoma, head and neck, liver or kidney cancer.

The genes are TRBV18 and TRBJ2-7; a possible D gene is TRBD2 (6 bases). The CDR3 is made up of 13 amino acids. Germline values: CDR1 KGHSH, CDR2 LQKENI. The ends were cut back, 6 bases at V and 6 bases at J, with 15 bases in the middle. This CDR3 reads CASSPRRDGEQYF. The CDR3 DNA reads TGTGCCAGCTCCCCCCGGCGGGATGGCGAGCAGTACTTC.

The rearrangement links TRBV5-4 to TRBJ2-2; 10 bases are shared with TRBD2. V lost 0 bases to trimming and J lost 3 bases; unmatched junction nucleotides: 2. Germline V gene data show CDR1 as SGHNT and CDR2 as YYREEE (reference sequence). The CDR3 has 16 amino acids. The DNA of the CDR3 is TGTGCCAGCAGCTTGGCAGCGGGAGGGTACACCGGGGAGCTGTTTTTT. Its protein is CASSLAAGGYTGELFF.

This clone came up once. V usage is TRBV29-1 and J usage is TRBJ1-1; no clear D gene. Between the trimmed V and J ends, which lost 7 bases and 3 bases, there was a span of 6 bases. Germline V gives CDR1 SQVTM, CDR2 ANQGSEA. CDR3 length: 10 amino acids. In DNA form, the CDR3 reads TGCAGCGGGGAGGACACTGAAGCTTTCTTT. Its protein is CSGEDTEAFF. Together with reference TRBV29-1 and TRBJ1-1, the CDR3 gives the full variable domain: SAVISQKPSRDICQRGTSLTIQCQVDSQVTMMFWYRQQPGQSLTLIATANQGSEATYESGFVIDKFPISRPNLTFSTLTVSNMSPEDSSIYLCSGEDTEAFFGQGTRLTVV.

This clone was picked up one time. The V gene is TRBV19, the J gene TRBJ1-1; D ambiguous. The germline CDR1 and CDR2 sequences are LNHDA and SQIVND (reference sequence). The V end lost 7 bases, the J end lost 11 bases, and 14 bases lay between the germline ends. The CDR3 totals 11 residues. The CDR3 is CASTERAEAFF. The CDR3 bases are TGTGCCAGTACGGAGAGGGCGGAGGCTTTCTTT. The complete variable domain, with remaining parts taken from reference TRBV19 and TRBJ1-1, reads DGGITQSPKYLFRKEGQNVTLSCEQNLNHDAMYWYRQDPGQGLRLIYYSQIVNDFQKGDIAEGYSVSREKKESFPLTVTSAQKNPTAFYLCASTERAEAFFGQGTRLTVV.

This chain connects TRBV6-5 to TRBJ2-7; D might be TRBD2 (7 bases). Between the trimmed V and J ends, which lost 5 bases and 2 bases, there was a span of 16 bases. Germline assignment: CDR1 MNHEY and CDR2 SVGAGI. The CDR3 consists of 15 residues. The CDR3 region is CASSPKGGSTYEQYF. DNA for the CDR3: TGTGCCAGCAGTCCTAAGGGGGGGAGCACCTACGAGCAGTACTTC.